This T cell receptor (beta chain) derives from a study of T-cell reconstitution after alpha-beta-depleted transplantation in children. Construction of the TCRbeta library involved unique molecular identifiers. TCRdb passed the PCR reads through MiXCR, listing each CDR3 protein once. The data hold about 5,000 distinct CDR3 sequences, with around 7% observed a single time. This clonotype is labeled as medium-sized. The antigen is not known. Study observations and caveats: Newly made T cells mostly supplied T-cell counts and diversity one year after transplant.

Deletions cut 5 bases from V and 8 bases from J, with 13 bases between. Germline CDR1 reads SGHRS; CDR2 reads YFSETQ. CDR3 length equals 12 residues. The material was PBMCs, mostly from graft donor cells, obtained 60 days after TCRalphabeta/CD19-depleted stem cell transplant. This TCR was recovered from a boy younger than two who had a stem cell transplant for SCID, so the T cells may come from the graft donor. The chain recombines TRBV5-1 with TRBJ1-2; perhaps TRBD1 as D (5 bases). The CDR3, as DNA: TGCGCCAGCAGGGACGGGTGGGACGGCTACACCTTC. Its protein is CASRDGWDGYTF.